The 8 T cell receptor beta chains listed next were all sequenced from one sample in a study of cytomegalovirus exposure and HLA in healthy donors. Only in-frame clones appear in the TCRdb table, and some are missing; sequencing was by immunoSEQ multiplex PCR. The profile shows about 74,000 clones, 94% of them singletons. Specimen: PBMCs. Receptors were obtained from a man between 18 and 29 years old in good health and CMV-seropositive.

The chain carries TRBV5-1 and TRBJ2-5; TRBD1 matches 8 bases. CDR3 length: 14 residues. J was trimmed by 5 bases and V by 0 bases; bases with no gene match: 3. Germline-derived CDR1 and CDR2 are SGHRS and YFSETQ. This chain's CDR3 is CASSLGQGFETQYF. CDR3 DNA sequence: TGCGCCAGCAGCTTGGGACAGGGGTTTGAGACCCAGTACTTC.

The chain recombines TRBV5-1 with TRBJ1-2, with 10 bases that match TRBD1. J was trimmed by 6 bases and V by 3 bases; bases with no gene match: 2. Germline V gene sequence: CDR1 SGHRS, CDR2 YFSETQ. The CDR3 extends over 13 amino acids. The CDR3 DNA follows: TGCGCCAGCAGCTCGGGACAGGGGAATGGCTACACCTTC. Translated, it gives CASSSGQGNGYTF.

V gene TRBV28 combines with J gene TRBJ1-2; 8 positions agree with TRBD1. J gave up 2 bases and V 6 bases, and 5 bases lay outside the gene matches. This CDR3 comprises 14 residues. Germline V gives CDR1 MDHEN, CDR2 SYDVKM. The CDR3 region is CASRRRTGNYGYTF. The CDR3 region has the DNA TGTGCCAGCAGACGGAGGACAGGGAACTATGGCTACACCTTC.

The V and J genes are TRBV27 and TRBJ1-1; TRBD1 might be the D (5 bases). Trimming shortened V by 3 bases and J by 0 bases, and 11 bases separated the two germline ends. Per the germline V gene, CDR1 is MNHEY and CDR2 is SMNVEV (reference sequence). This CDR3 is 15 amino acids long. In DNA form, the CDR3 reads TGTGCCAGCAGTTTGGTAGCAGGGTTGAACACTGAAGCTTTCTTT. Protein product: CASSLVAGLNTEAFF.

The rearrangement joins TRBV5-1 to TRBJ1-4; 8 bases fit TRBD1. Losses at the gene ends were 8 bases for V and 2 bases for J; bases not matched to a gene: 2. CDR3 length equals 13 residues. CDR1 SGHRS and CDR2 YFSETQ come from the germline V gene. CDR3 DNA sequence: TGCGCCAGTCGACAGGGGACTAATGAAAAACTGTTTTTT. Protein sequence: CASRQGTNEKLFF. Full variable domain (rest looked up from reference TRBV5-1 and TRBJ1-4): KAGVTQTPRYLIKTRGQQVTLSCSPISGHRSVSWYQQTPGQGLQFLFEYFSETQRNKGNFPGRFSGRQFSNSRSEMNVSTLELGDSALYLCASRQGTNEKLFFGSGTQLSVL.

The chain joins TRBV2 to TRBJ1-5, with 9 bases identical to TRBD1. CDR1 SNHLY and CDR2 FYNNEI come from the germline V gene. The junction had 5 bases not matched to a gene; V was cut back by 5 bases and J by 6 bases. CDR3 length: 14 amino acids. Here the CDR3 DNA reads TGTGCCAGCAGTCGACAGGGGGAGGGTCAGCCCCAGCATTTT. It is translated as CASSRQGEGQPQHF.

The chain couples TRBV19 to TRBJ2-7, with 7 bases that match TRBD1. CDR1 and CDR2 (germline): LNHDA, SQIVND (reference sequence). The CDR3 runs 15 residues. The V segment lost 5 bases and the J segment 0 bases; nucleotides outside the gene matches: 7. As DNA, the CDR3 is TGTGCCAGTAGTCCGGGACAGCGATTCTCCTACGAGCAGTACTTC. Its protein is CASSPGQRFSYEQYF.

The gene calls are TRBV28 and TRBJ2-1; 7 bases line up with TRBD2. V shed 5 bases, J shed 5 bases, and the junction held 12 bases outside the gene matches. Germline lookup yields CDR1 MDHEN and CDR2 SYDVKM. This CDR3 spans 16 amino acids. CDR3 sequence: CASSAQRGRWDNEQFF. The CDR3 nucleotides read TGTGCCAGCAGTGCCCAGCGGGGCCGTTGGGACAATGAGCAGTTCTTC.